Reported below is one T cell receptor beta chain. Germline CDR1 is SNHLY and CDR2 is FYNNEI. The junction had 6 bases not matched to a gene; V was cut back by 6 bases and J by 2 bases. The CDR3 loop spans 14 amino acids. The data were obtained in a study of CD8 T cells in Susac syndrome. In blood CD8+ and CD4+ T cells, TCR beta underwent sequencing. In contrast to the negatively isolated CD8+ and CD4+ T cells, TEMRA cells were FACS-enriched. RNA was extracted with the RNeasy kit, and a quantity of roughly 0.5 to 1 ug was reverse transcribed using random hexamers. The TCR beta CDR3 was amplified by immunoSEQ multiplex PCR across 54 Vbeta, 13 Jbeta. TCRdb reprocessed the immunoSEQ multiplex PCR reads via MiXCR and lists one record per CDR3 protein. The sample lists more than 65,000 distinct CDR3 sequences; approximately 94% were seen once.

The sequence came from a human donor with multiple sclerosis. The chain joins TRBV2 to TRBJ1-1; 7 positions agree with TRBD1. Sequenced input: CD8+ T cells from PBMCs. CDR3 coding DNA: TGTGCCAGCAGGCGGAGGGGGCGAAACACTGAAGCTTTCTTT. Amino acids: CASRRRGRNTEAFF.